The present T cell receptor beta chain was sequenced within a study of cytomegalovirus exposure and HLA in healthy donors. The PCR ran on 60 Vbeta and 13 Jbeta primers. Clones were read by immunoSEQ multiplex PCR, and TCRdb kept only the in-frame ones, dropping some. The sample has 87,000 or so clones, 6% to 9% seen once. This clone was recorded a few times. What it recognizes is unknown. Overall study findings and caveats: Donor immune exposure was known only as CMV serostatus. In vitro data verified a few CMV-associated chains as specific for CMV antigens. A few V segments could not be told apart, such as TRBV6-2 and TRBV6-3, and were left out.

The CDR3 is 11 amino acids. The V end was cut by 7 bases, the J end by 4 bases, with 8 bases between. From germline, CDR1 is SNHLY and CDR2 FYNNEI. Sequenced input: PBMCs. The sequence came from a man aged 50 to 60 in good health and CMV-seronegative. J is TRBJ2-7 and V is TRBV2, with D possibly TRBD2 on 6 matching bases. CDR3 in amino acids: CASTGRYEQYF. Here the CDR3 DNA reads TGTGCCAGCACGGGGAGGTACGAGCAGTACTTC.